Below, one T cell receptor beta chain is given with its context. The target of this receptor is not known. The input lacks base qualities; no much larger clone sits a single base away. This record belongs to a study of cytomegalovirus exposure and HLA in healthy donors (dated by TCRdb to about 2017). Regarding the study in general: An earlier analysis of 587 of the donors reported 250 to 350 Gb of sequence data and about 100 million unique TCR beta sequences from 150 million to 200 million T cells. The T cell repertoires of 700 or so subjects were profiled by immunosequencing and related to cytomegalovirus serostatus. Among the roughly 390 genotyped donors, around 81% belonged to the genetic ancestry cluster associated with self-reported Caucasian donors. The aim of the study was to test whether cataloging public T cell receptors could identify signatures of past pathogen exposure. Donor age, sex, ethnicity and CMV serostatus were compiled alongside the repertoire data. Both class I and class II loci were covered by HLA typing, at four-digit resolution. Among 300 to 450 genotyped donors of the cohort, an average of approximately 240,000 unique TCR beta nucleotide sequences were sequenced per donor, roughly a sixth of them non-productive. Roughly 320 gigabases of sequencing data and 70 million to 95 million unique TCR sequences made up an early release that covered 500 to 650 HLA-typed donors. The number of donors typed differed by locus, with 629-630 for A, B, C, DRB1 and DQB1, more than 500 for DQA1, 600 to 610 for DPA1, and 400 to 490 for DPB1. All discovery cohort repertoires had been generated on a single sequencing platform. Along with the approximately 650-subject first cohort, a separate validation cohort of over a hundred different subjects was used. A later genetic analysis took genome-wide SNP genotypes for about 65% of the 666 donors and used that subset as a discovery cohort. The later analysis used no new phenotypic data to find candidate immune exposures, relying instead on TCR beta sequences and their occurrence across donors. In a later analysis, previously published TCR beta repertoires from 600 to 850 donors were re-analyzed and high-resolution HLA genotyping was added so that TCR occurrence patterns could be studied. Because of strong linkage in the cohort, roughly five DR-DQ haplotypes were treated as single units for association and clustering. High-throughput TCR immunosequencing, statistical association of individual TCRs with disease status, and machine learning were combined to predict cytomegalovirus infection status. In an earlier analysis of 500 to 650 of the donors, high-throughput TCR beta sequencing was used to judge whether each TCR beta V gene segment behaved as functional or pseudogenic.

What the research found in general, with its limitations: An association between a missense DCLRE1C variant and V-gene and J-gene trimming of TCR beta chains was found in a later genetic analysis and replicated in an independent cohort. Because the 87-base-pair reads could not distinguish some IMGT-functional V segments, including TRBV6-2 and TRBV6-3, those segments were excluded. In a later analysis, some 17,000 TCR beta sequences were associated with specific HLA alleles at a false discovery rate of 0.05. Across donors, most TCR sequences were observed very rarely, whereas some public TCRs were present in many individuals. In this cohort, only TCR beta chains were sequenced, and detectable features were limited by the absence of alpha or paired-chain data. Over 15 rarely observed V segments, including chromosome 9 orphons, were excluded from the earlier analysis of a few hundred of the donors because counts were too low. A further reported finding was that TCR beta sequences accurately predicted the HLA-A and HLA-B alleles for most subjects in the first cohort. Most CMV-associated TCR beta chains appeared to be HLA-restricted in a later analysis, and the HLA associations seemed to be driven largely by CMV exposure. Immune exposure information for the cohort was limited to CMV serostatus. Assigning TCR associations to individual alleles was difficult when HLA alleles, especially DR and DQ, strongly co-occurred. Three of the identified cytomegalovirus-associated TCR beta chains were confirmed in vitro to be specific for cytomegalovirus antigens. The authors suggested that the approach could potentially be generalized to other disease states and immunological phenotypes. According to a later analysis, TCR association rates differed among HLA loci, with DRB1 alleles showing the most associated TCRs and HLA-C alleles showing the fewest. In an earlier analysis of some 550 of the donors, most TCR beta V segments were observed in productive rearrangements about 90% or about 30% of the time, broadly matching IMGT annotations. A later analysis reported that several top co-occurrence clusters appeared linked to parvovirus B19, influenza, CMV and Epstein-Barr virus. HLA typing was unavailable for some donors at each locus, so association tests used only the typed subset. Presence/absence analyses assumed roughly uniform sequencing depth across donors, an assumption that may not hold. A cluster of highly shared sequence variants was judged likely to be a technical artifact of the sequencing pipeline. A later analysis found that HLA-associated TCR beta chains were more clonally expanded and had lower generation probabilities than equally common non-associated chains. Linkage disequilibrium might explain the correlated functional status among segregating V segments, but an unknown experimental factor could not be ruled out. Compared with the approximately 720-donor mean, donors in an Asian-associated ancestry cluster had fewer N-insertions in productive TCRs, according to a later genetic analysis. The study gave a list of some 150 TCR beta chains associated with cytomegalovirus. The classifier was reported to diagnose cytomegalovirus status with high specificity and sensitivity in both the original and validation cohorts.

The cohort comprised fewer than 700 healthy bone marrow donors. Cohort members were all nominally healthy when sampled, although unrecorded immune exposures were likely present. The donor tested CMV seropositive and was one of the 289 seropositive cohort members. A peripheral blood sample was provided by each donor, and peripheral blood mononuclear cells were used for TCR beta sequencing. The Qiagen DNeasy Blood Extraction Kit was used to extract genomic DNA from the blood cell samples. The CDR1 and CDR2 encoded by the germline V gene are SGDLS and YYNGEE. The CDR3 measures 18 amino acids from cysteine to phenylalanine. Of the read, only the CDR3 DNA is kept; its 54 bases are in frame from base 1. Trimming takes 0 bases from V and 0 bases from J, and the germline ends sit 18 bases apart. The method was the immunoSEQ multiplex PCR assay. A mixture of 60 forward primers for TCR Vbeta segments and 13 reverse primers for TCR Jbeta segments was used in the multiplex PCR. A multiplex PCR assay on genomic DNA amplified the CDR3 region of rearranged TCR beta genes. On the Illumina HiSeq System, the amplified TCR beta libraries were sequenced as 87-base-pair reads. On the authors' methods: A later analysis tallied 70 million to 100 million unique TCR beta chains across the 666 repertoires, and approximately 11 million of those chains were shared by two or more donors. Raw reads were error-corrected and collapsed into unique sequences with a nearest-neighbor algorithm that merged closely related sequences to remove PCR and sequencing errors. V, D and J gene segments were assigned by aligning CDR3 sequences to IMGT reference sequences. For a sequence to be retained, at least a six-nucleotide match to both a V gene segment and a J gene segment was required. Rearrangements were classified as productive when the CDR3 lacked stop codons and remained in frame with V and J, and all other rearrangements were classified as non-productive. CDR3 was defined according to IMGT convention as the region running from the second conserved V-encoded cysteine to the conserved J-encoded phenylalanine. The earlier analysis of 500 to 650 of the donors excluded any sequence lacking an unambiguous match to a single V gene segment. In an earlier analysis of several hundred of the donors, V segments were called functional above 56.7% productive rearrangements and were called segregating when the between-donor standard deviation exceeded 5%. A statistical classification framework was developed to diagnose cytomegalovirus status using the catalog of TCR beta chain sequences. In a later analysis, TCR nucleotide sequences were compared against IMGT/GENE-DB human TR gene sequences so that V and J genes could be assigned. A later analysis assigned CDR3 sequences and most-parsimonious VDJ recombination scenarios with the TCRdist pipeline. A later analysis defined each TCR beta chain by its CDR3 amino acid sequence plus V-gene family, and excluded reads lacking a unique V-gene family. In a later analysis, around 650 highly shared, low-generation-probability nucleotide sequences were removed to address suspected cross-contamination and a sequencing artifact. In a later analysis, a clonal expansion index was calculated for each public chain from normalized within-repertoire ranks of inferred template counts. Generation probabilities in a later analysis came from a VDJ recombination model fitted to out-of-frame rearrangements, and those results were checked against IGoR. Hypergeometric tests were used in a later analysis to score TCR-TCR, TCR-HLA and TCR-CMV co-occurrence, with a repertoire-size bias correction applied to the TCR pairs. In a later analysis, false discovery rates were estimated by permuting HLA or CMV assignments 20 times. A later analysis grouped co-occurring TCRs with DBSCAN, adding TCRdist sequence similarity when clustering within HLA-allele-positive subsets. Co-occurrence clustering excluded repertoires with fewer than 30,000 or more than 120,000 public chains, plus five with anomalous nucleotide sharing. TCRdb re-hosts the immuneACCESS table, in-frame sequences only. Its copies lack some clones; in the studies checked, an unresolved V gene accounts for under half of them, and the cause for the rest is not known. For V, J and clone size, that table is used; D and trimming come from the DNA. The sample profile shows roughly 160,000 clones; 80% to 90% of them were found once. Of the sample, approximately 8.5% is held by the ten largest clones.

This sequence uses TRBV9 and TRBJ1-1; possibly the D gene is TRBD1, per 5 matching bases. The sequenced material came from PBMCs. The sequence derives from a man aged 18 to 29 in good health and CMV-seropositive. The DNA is TGTGCCAGCAGCGTAGGCCTCGGTGGAGGAGGGGTGAACACTGAAGCTTTCTTT. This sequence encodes CASSVGLGGGGVNTEAFF.